This entry lists 2 T cell receptor beta chains sequenced from one sample in a study of CD8+ T cells in alopecia areata (dated by TCRdb to 2017 to 2018). Libraries were built with the immunoSEQ multiplex PCR assay. RNA was extracted from all samples and reverse transcribed into cDNA, which served as template for TCR sequencing. In TCRdb, the immuneACCESS table is reduced to in-frame sequences with V and J assigned. These tables do not hold every clone; where another copy was compared, an unresolved V gene accounts for under half, and the others remain unexplained. The sample table contains under 250,000 clones; only one count was recorded for over 60% of them. 1% to 1.5% of the sample lies in the top ten. The sample's treatment or condition label, in plain terms: oral pan-JAK inhibitor, 5-10 mg twice daily. The source was CD4+ T cells sorted from blood, collected at approximately week 42, from a patient treated with tofacitinib. The receptors were gathered from a human donor with alopecia areata.

The chain carries TRBV14 and TRBJ2-5; D possibly corresponds to TRBD2 (5 bases). Germline-derived CDR1 and CDR2 are SGHDN and FVKESK. V was cut by 4 bases and J by 2 bases, with 8 bases left in between. This CDR3 is built from 13 residues. CDR3 in amino acids: CASSRGSQETQYF. DNA for the CDR3: TGTGCCAGCAGCCGCGGGTCACAAGAGACCCAGTACTTC.

This clone was detected only a few times. The chain is built from TRBV7-8 and TRBJ2-3; D gene ambiguous. The CDR3 loop spans 13 amino acids. Looked up from germline, CDR1 is SGHVS and CDR2 is FQNEAQ. V was cut by 1 base and J by 8 bases, with 10 bases left in between. The CDR3 DNA follows: TGTGCCAGCAGCTTAGTATCGCTGGCTACGCAGTATTTT. It translates to CASSLVSLATQYF.